The 22 T cell receptor beta chains below all came from one sample that was sequenced in a study of post-analysis software for immune sequencing data. General study findings and limits: Patients used about 5 TRBV segments, including TRBV5-6, TRBV5-1 and TRBV20-1, more often than controls.

Unique molecular identifiers were present in the TCR beta cDNA libraries. TCRdb re-analysed the PCR reads in MiXCR, keeping a single row per CDR3 protein. The profile shows hundreds of thousands of distinct CDR3 sequences, roughly 27% of them singletons. Antigen specificity for these receptors is unknown. The sequenced sample consisted of blood. The receptors originated from a girl under 18 with multiple sclerosis.

This clonotype was seen a handful of times. The J gene is TRBJ2-5, the V gene TRBV18, with D unresolved. Germline-derived CDR1 and CDR2 are KGHSH and LQKENI. V was pared by 2 bases and J by 5 bases, with 9 bases between. This CDR3 spans 13 amino acids. Here the CDR3 DNA reads TGTGCCAGCTCACCATCCTCGCCGGAGACCCAGTACTTC. Translation: CASSPSSPETQYF.

This rearrangement joins TRBV28 to TRBJ2-7; 9 bases line up with TRBD1. The CDR3 spans 17 residues. The germline CDR1 and CDR2 sequences are MDHEN and SYDVKM. V trimming: 1 base; J trimming: 3 bases; junction bases outside the gene matches: 10. The CDR3 region has the DNA TGTGCCAGCAGTTTATACCAACGAGGACAGGGGTTCTACGAGCAGTACTTC. It encodes CASSLYQRGQGFYEQYF.

This clonotype came up a few times. The chain is built from TRBV9 and TRBJ1-2, with D maybe TRBD1 (6 bases). This CDR3 is 15 amino acids long. Germline V gene sequence: CDR1 SGDLS, CDR2 YYNGEE. V lost 0 bases to trimming and J lost 4 bases, with 13 bases between them. The DNA for the CDR3 is TGTGCCAGCAGCGTAGTACAGGGAAGTGGCTATGGCTACACCTTC. Amino acids: CASSVVQGSGYGYTF.

This clonotype showed up just a few times. The genes are TRBV7-8 and TRBJ2-7; D is undetermined. Looked up from germline, CDR1 is SGHVS and CDR2 is FQNEAQ. The CDR3 has 15 residues. Trimming took off 5 bases at V and 3 bases at J, with 17 bases between the two ends. The CDR3 reads CASSPRAFDLYEQYF. The CDR3 bases are TGTGCCAGCAGCCCTCGAGCTTTCGACCTCTACGAGCAGTACTTC.

The chain joins TRBV2 to TRBJ1-1; perhaps TRBD1 as D (6 bases). Trimming stripped 7 bases from V and 4 bases from J, with 10 bases between. This CDR3 has 12 amino acids. Germline CDR1 is SNHLY and CDR2 is FYNNEI. The CDR3 coding sequence is TGTGCCAGCAAAGAGGGGGGCACTGAAGCTTTCTTT. Amino acid sequence: CASKEGGTEAFF.

The chain is built from TRBV20-1 and TRBJ2-3; TRBD2 matches 10 bases. The J segment lost 2 bases and the V segment lost 3 bases, leaving 5 bases of the junction unmatched. Germline lookup yields CDR1 DFQATT and CDR2 SNEGSKA (reference sequence). The CDR3 totals 15 residues. In DNA form, the CDR3 reads TGCAGTGCTAGCGGGCTAGCGGGAGTCACAGATACGCAGTATTTT. Protein sequence: CSASGLAGVTDTQYF.

The table lists this clonotype with a few counts. The genes are TRBV9 and TRBJ2-4; 9 bases align to TRBD1. The CDR3 is 19 amino acids. Germline CDR1 and CDR2: SGDLS and YYNGEE. The V and J ends lost 0 bases and 3 bases, in that order; junction bases with no gene match: 13. The CDR3 here is CASSVADRGYLSGKNIQYF. The CDR3 coding sequence is TGTGCCAGCAGCGTAGCGGACAGGGGCTACCTTAGCGGCAAAAACATTCAGTACTTC.

This clonotype has just a few counts. V usage is TRBV2 and J usage is TRBJ2-7; TRBD1 matches 11 bases. CDR1 and CDR2 from the germline V gene are SNHLY and FYNNEI. This CDR3 spans 15 amino acids. J was trimmed by 9 bases and V by 10 bases; bases with no gene match: 17. The CDR3 bases are TGTGCCACCAGGACGTTGGGACAGGGGGTGTTCCGGCAGTACTTC. The encoded protein is CATRTLGQGVFRQYF.

With regard to this clonotype: A read error may be the cause here, since a much bigger clone is one base away. The V and J genes are TRBV29-1 and TRBJ2-1; D is possibly TRBD2 (5 bases). TRBJ2-7 matches the DNA end more closely, so the J call is doubtful. This CDR3 is built from 14 residues. CDR1 and CDR2 (germline): SQVTM, ANQGSEA. Written as DNA, the CDR3 is TGCAGCGTTCCCGGGGTGCACTCCTACAATGAGCAGTACTTC. Residues: CSVPGVHSYNEQYF.

This chain joins TRBV29-1 and TRBJ2-1, with a possible D match to TRBD1 (5 bases). The germline V and J ends were trimmed by 4 bases and 8 bases, with 9 bases remaining between them. The CDR3 covers 11 residues. The germline gives CDR1 SQVTM, CDR2 ANQGSEA. The CDR3 reads CSVGGRDEQFF. CDR3 in DNA: TGCAGCGTTGGGGGCAGGGATGAGCAGTTCTTC.

Concerning this clonotype: One end of the junction varies from germline; a read error may be responsible. The chain recombines TRBV4-2 with TRBJ1-2, with a tentative D call TRBD1 (6 bases). This CDR3 is 15 amino acids long. Germline CDR1 is LGHNA and CDR2 is YNFKEQ. DNA for the CDR3: TGTGCCAGCAGCCAAGCAGGGGCTTCTAACTATGGCCACACCTTC. It specifies CASSQAGASNYGHTF.

The chain couples TRBV7-2 to TRBJ2-5, with 9 bases fitting TRBD2. Germline lookup yields CDR1 SGHTA and CDR2 FQGNSA. The CDR3 extends over 15 amino acids. Trimming removed 5 bases from V and 5 bases from J; junction bases left unmatched: 9. The DNA for the CDR3 is TGTGCCAGCAGCCCGACTAGCGGCGGGTGGGAGACCCAGTACTTC. This codes for CASSPTSGGWETQYF.

The chain uses TRBV20-1 and TRBJ1-2, with D maybe TRBD1 (5 bases). Trimming took 1 base from V and 6 from J, leaving 15 bases between them. CDR1 is DFQATT, CDR2 SNEGSKA, per germline (reference sequence). This CDR3 spans 14 amino acids. CDR3 loop: CSARVGADLDGYTF. The CDR3 DNA reads as TGCAGTGCTAGAGTAGGGGCCGACCTGGATGGCTACACCTTC.

CDR3 loop: CASSQERQGGYTF. CDR3 coding DNA: TGTGCCAGCAGCCAAGAGAGACAGGGTGGCTACACCTTC. The gene calls are TRBV4-2 and TRBJ1-2; 7 bases agree with TRBD1. The V gene end was trimmed by 0 bases and the J gene end by 7 bases; junction bases not matched to a gene: 2. The CDR3 sequence is 13 residues long. CDR1 and CDR2 (germline): LGHNA, YNFKEQ.

V usage is TRBV2 and J usage is TRBJ2-4; 8 bases map to TRBD2. V lost 6 bases, J lost 13 bases, and 17 bases stayed unmatched. Per the germline V gene, CDR1 is SNHLY and CDR2 is FYNNEI. The CDR3 runs to 15 residues. The CDR3 spells CASSSKTGTREWQYF. Here the CDR3 DNA reads TGTGCCAGCAGCTCAAAAACCGGGACTAGGGAGTGGCAGTACTTC.

This clonotype has more than one count but fewer than ten. The CDR3 nucleotides are TGTGCCAGCAGCTTCGCACCAGTCTCCTACGAGCAGTACTTC. It codes for CASSFAPVSYEQYF. The gene calls are TRBV7-9 and TRBJ2-7; D gene uncertain. Germline V gene lookup returns CDR1 SEHNR and CDR2 FQNEAQ (reference sequence). CDR3 size: 14 residues. V dropped 3 bases and J dropped 0 bases, with 9 bases sitting between them.

The rearrangement links TRBV28 to TRBJ2-7; TRBD2 might be the D (7 bases). The germline V gene has CDR1 MDHEN and CDR2 SYDVKM. V was clipped by 8 bases and J by 2 bases, with 16 bases between them. The CDR3 loop spans 14 amino acids. The CDR3 region is CASRVRGGAYEQYF. The DNA for the CDR3 is TGTGCCAGCCGAGTGAGGGGGGGGGCCTACGAGCAGTACTTC. Complete variable domain (other parts from reference TRBV28 and TRBJ2-7): DVKVTQSSRYLVKRTGEKVFLECVQDMDHENMFWYRQDPGLGLRLIYFSYDVKMKEKGDIPEGYSVSREKKERFSLILESASTNQTSMYLCASRVRGGAYEQYFGPGTRLTVT.

The chain combines TRBV4-2 with TRBJ2-1, with D tentatively TRBD1 or TRBD2 (5 bases each). TRBJ2-7 matches the DNA end more closely, so the J call is doubtful. CDR3 length: 18 residues. Germline values: CDR1 LGHNA, CDR2 YNFKEQ. The CDR3 sequence: CASSQGIKRMSGGYEQYF. Written as DNA, the CDR3 is TGTGCCAGCAGCCAAGGTATCAAGAGAATGTCTGGGGGATACGAGCAGTACTTC.

The chain recombines TRBV20-1 with TRBJ1-1; D is unresolved. The CDR3 runs 11 residues. V lost 4 bases, J lost 6 bases, and 9 bases lay in between. CDR1 and CDR2 (germline): DFQATT, SNEGSKA (reference sequence). CDR3 region: CSAKGCSEAFF. In nucleotides, the CDR3 is TGCAGTGCTAAAGGATGCTCTGAAGCTTTCTTT.

V is TRBV7-2 and J is TRBJ2-1, with D hard to call. The CDR3 consists of 14 residues. Trimming stripped 5 bases from V and 7 bases from J, with 15 bases between. CDR1 is SGHTA, CDR2 FQGNSA, per germline. This chain's CDR3 is CASSQTLNRNEQFF. Written as DNA, the CDR3 is TGTGCCAGCAGCCAGACACTGAATAGGAATGAGCAGTTCTTC.

The chain joins TRBV5-1 to TRBJ2-5, with D unclear. V was shortened by 5 bases and J by 2 bases, with 13 bases between the two germline ends. The CDR3 sequence is 14 residues long. Germline CDR1 is SGHRS and CDR2 is YFSETQ. The CDR3 DNA sequence: TGCGCCAGCAGGGACCTGCCAAAGCAAGAGACCCAGTACTTC. Translated, it gives CASRDLPKQETQYF.

In this sample, this clonotype turned up a few times. V and J are TRBV2 and TRBJ2-1, with D uncertain. Germline CDR1 reads SNHLY; CDR2 reads FYNNEI. V shed 9 bases and J shed 0 bases, with 9 bases lying between them. This CDR3 has 13 amino acids. CDR3 sequence: CASLADSYNEQFF. As DNA, the CDR3 is TGTGCCAGTCTGGCGGACTCCTACAATGAGCAGTTCTTC.